The 9 T cell receptor beta chains below all came from one sample that was sequenced in a study of cytomegalovirus exposure and HLA in healthy donors. Both 60 Vbeta primers and 13 Jbeta primers went into the PCR. Method: immunoSEQ multiplex PCR; TCRdb's copy keeps in-frame clones and lacks some. The sample has under 150,000 clones; nearly 65% are singletons. Sequenced: PBMCs. These receptors came from a man aged 35-49 years in good health and CMV-seropositive.

This clone was counted only a few times. The V call is TRBV5-8, the J call TRBJ2-3; D perhaps matches TRBD2 (6 bases). The CDR3 length is 17 residues. Trimming stripped 4 bases from V and 0 bases from J, with 18 bases between. The germline gives CDR1 SGHTS, CDR2 YDEGEE. The CDR3 sequence is CASSPGLQTSSTDTQYF. The CDR3 coding sequence is TGTGCCAGCAGCCCGGGACTCCAGACCTCTAGCACAGATACGCAGTATTTT.

V gene TRBV5-4 combines with J gene TRBJ1-2; D possibly corresponds to TRBD1 (6 bases). Per the germline V gene, CDR1 is SGHNT and CDR2 is YYREEE (reference sequence). The germline V and J ends were trimmed by 2 bases and 4 bases, with 18 bases remaining between them. The CDR3 has 16 residues. This chain's CDR3 is CASSLRTQGSFYGYTF. In DNA, the CDR3 is TGTGCCAGCAGCTTACGTACACAGGGCTCCTTCTATGGCTACACCTTC.

CDR3 region: CASSLALGADTQYF. The CDR3 nucleotides are TGTGCCAGCAGCTTAGCCTTAGGGGCAGATACGCAGTATTTT. The chain uses TRBV11-3 and TRBJ2-3; D may be TRBD1 (5 bases). Deletions cut 1 base from V and 4 bases from J, with 9 bases between. The V gene's germline CDR1 is SGHNT and CDR2 YENEEA. The CDR3 contains 14 residues.

This chain links TRBV9 with TRBJ2-3; possible D gene TRBD1, 7 bases. The CDR3 spans 17 residues. Germline V gene data show CDR1 as SGDLS and CDR2 as YYNGEE. V gave up 3 bases and J gave up 4 bases, with 21 bases separating them. The chain's CDR3 is CASSATKQGGRADTQYF. The DNA of the CDR3 is TGTGCCAGCAGCGCTACTAAGCAGGGGGGTCGGGCAGATACGCAGTATTTT.

V is TRBV10-3 and J is TRBJ2-3, with a weak D call TRBD2 (6 bases). The CDR3 runs 15 residues. Germline CDR1 is ENHRY and CDR2 is SYGVKD. Trimming took 4 bases from V and 2 from J, leaving 13 bases between them. CDR3 in amino acids: CAISGRTKHTDTQYF. The CDR3 nucleotides read TGTGCCATCAGTGGGAGGACTAAGCACACAGATACGCAGTATTTT.

This sequence joins TRBV15 and TRBJ2-7, with D possibly being TRBD2 (6 bases). Germline CDR1 and CDR2: LNHNV and YYDKDF (reference sequence). This CDR3 is built from 14 residues. V lost 6 bases to trimming and J lost 0 bases, with 12 bases between them. DNA of the CDR3: TGTGCCACCAGGTCCGGGGGTGACTCCTACGAGCAGTACTTC. This encodes CATRSGGDSYEQYF. The full variable domain, in which reference TRBV15 and TRBJ2-7 provide the parts outside the CDR3, is DAMVIQNPRYQVTQFGKPVTLSCSQTLNHNVMYWYQQKSSQAPKLLFHYYDKDFNNEADTPDNFQSRRPNTSFCFLDIRSPGLGDTAMYLCATRSGGDSYEQYFGPGTRLTVT.

This clone was seen once. The CDR3 protein is CATSYIGGTEAFF. CDR3 DNA sequence: TGTGCCACCAGCTACATCGGAGGCACTGAAGCTTTCTTT. The gene calls are TRBV15 and TRBJ1-1, with no clear D. CDR1 is LNHNV, CDR2 YYDKDF, per germline (reference sequence). The CDR3 has 13 residues. V shed 5 bases and J shed 4 bases, with 11 bases lying between them.

This clone turned up a few times. The gene calls are TRBV6-1 and TRBJ1-1; a weak D match, TRBD1 (6 bases). V lost 1 base, J lost 11 bases, and 17 bases lay in between. This CDR3 is 14 amino acids long. Germline V gives CDR1 MNHNS, CDR2 SASEGT. CDR3 DNA: TGTGCCAGCAGTGAAGTTAGACAGGATTATTGGGCTTTCTTT. Translating it yields CASSEVRQDYWAFF.

V is TRBV28 and J is TRBJ1-2, with D possibly TRBD1 on 6 matching bases. The CDR3 covers 12 residues. V was cut by 9 bases and J by 4 bases, with 12 bases left in between. Germline values: CDR1 MDHEN, CDR2 SYDVKM. CDR3 protein: CASAVGGYGYTF. In nucleotides, the CDR3 is TGTGCCAGTGCCGTAGGGGGCTATGGCTACACCTTC.